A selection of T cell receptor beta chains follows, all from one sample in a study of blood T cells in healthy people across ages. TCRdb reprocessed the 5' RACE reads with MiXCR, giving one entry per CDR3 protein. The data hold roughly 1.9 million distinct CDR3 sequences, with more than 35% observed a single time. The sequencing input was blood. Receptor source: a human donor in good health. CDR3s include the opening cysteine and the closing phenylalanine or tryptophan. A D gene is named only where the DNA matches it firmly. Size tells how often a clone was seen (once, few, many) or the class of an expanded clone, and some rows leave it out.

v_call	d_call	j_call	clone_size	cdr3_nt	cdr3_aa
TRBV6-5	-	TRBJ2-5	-	TGTGCCAGCAGCCTGACAGGTCAAACAAAGACCCAGTACTTC	CASSLTGQTKTQYF
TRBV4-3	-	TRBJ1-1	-	TGCGCCAGCAGCCAGTATTGGGTGGTGAACACTGAAGCTTTCTTT	CASSQYWVVNTEAFF
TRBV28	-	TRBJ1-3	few	TGTGCCAGCAGTTTACGTGACAGGTTCTCTGGAAACACCATATATTTT	CASSLRDRFSGNTIYF
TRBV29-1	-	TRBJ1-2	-	TGCAGCGTTGGGACAGCCCGTACTTTGTATGGCTACACCTTC	CSVGTARTLYGYTF
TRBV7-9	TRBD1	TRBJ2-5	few	TGTGCCAGCAGCTTGGACAGGGACCCACTTAGACTCGGGAAGACCCAGTACTTC	CASSLDRDPLRLGKTQYF
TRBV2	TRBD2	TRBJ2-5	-	TGTGCCAGAGCCCTGGGACTAGCGGGGACCCAGTACTTC	CARALGLAGTQYF
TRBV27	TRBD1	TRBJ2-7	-	TGTGCCAGCAGCGGGGGACAGGCTTGGCACGAGCAGTACTTC	CASSGGQAWHEQYF
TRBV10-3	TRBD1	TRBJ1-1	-	TGTGCCATCAGAGACCCCGGACAGGGTGGCACTGAAGCTTTCTTT	CAIRDPGQGGTEAFF
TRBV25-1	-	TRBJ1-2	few	TGTGCCAGCAGCACGAACTATGGCTACACCTTC	CASSTNYGYTF
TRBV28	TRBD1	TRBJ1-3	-	TGTGCCAGCAGGAGGGACAGGGTTTTTGGAAACACCATATATTTT	CASRRDRVFGNTIYF
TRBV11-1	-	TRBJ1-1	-	TGTGCCAGCAGCTTAGCGGGGCCATTTGAAGCTTTCTTT	CASSLAGPFEAFF
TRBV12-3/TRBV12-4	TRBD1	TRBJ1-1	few	TGTGCCAGCAGTTTACTGGGGGGCAGGGGGTACACTGAAGCTTTCTTT	CASSLLGGRGYTEAFF
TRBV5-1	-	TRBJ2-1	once	TGCGCCAGCAGCTTGGACGGGGCCTCCCCGACTTACAATGAGCAGTTCTTC	CASSLDGASPTYNEQFF
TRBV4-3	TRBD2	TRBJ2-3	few	TGCGCCAGCAGCCAAGAAGCGACTAGCAGGTCTAGCACAGATACGCAGTATTTT	CASSQEATSRSSTDTQYF
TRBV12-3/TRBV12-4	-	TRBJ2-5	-	TGTGCCAGCACTGAGGGGGGAGAGGAGACCCAGTACTTC	CASTEGGEETQYF
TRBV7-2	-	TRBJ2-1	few	TGTGCCAGCAGCTTAGATTGGGGGGACAATGAGCAGTTCTTC	CASSLDWGDNEQFF
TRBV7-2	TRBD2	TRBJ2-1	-	TGTGCCAGCAGTTTAGCGCGGGGGGAATGGACCGATGAGCAGTTCTTC	CASSLARGEWTDEQFF
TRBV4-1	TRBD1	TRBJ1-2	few	TGCGCCAGCAGCCAAAGGACAGGGGGCACATCTCCTAACTATGGCTACACCTTC	CASSQRTGGTSPNYGYTF
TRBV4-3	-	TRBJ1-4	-	TGCGCCAGCAGCCTTTGGACAGTGGGTGAAAAACTGTTTTTT	CASSLWTVGEKLFF
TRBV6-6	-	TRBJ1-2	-	TGTACCAGCAGTTACTCAGGCAGGGTCGTCCCTAACTATGGCTACACCTTC	CTSSYSGRVVPNYGYTF
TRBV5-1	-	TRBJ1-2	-	TGCGCCAGCAGCCGGGGACGTCCTAACTATGGCTACACCTTC	CASSRGRPNYGYTF
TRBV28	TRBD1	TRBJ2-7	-	TGTGCCAGCACCCAAGACAGGGTATTGCAGTACTTC	CASTQDRVLQYF
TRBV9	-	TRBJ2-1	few	TGTGCCAGCAGCCCCCTGGGGAGACACAATGAGCAGTTCTTC	CASSPLGRHNEQFF
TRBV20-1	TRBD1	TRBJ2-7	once	TGCAGTGCTCCCTGGGGACAGGGCACCTACGAGCAGTACTTC	CSAPWGQGTYEQYF
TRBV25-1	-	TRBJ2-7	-	TGTGCCAGCAGTGGAGATAGTAGACATAACTACGAGCAGTACTTC	CASSGDSRHNYEQYF
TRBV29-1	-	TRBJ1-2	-	TGCAGCGTTGAGGATGAGGGGGATGGCTACACCTTC	CSVEDEGDGYTF
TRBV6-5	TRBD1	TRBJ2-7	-	TGTGCCAGCAGTACACGACAGGGATACTACGAGCAGTACTTC	CASSTRQGYYEQYF
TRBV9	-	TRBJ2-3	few	TGTGCCAGCAGCTCCCGCGGACTAGGGGGAAATACGCAGTATTTT	CASSSRGLGGNTQYF
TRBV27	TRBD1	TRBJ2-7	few	TGTGCCAGCAGTTATTCCACGGGACAGTTTCTTTCCGAGCAGTACTTC	CASSYSTGQFLSEQYF
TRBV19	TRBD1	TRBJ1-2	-	TGTGCCACCTACAGGGGCGGGTATGGCTACACCTTC	CATYRGGYGYTF
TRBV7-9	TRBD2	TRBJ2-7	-	TGTGCCAGTAGAAGGGGAGGGGAGTCCTCCTACGAGCAGTACTTC	CASRRGGESSYEQYF
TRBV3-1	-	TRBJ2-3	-	TGTGCCAGCAGCCAAGGCCATACGCAGTATTTT	CASSQGHTQYF
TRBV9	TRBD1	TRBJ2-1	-	TGTGCCAGCAGCCCTTGGGACAGAATGTACAATGAGCAGTTCTTC	CASSPWDRMYNEQFF
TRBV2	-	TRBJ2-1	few	TGTGCCAGCATTAAAGTGGGTGGCAATCACAATGAGCAGTTCTTC	CASIKVGGNHNEQFF
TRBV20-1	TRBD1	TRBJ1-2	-	TGCGGTGCTAACGACGCGGGACAGGGGTACTATGGCTACACCTTC	CGANDAGQGYYGYTF
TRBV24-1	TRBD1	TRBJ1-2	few	TGTGCCACCAGTGACCGGACAGGCCCTAACTATGGCTACACCTTC	CATSDRTGPNYGYTF
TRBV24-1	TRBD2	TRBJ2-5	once	TGTGCCACCAGTCCCGGGGGGGAGTACCAAGAGACCCAGTACTTC	CATSPGGEYQETQYF
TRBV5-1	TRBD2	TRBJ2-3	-	TGCGCCAGCAGCTTATTCGGACTAGAAGTGACAGATACGCAGTATTTT	CASSLFGLEVTDTQYF
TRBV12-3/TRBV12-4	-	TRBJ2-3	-	TGTGCCAGCAGTACCAGCGCGGGGTTCACAGATACGCAGTATTTT	CASSTSAGFTDTQYF
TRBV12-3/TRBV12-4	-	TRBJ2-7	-	TGTGCCAGCAGGAAGGGGGGTGTGCTTTCGTACGAGCAGTACTTC	CASRKGGVLSYEQYF
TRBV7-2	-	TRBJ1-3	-	TGTGCCAGCAGCTTGACACCTAGCTCTGGAAACACCATATATTTT	CASSLTPSSGNTIYF
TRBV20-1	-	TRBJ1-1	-	TGCAGTGCTAGTATCCTCGCCGGCACTGAAGCTTTCTTT	CSASILAGTEAFF
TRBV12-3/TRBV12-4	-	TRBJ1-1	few	TGTGCCAGCAGGGCCGGAAACACTGAAGCTTTCTTT	CASRAGNTEAFF
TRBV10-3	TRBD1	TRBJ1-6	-	TGTGCCATCAGTTGGACAGGGGGCGAGTCCTCACCCCTCCACTTT	CAISWTGGESSPLHF
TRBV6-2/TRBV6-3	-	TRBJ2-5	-	TGTGCCAGCAGTTACTTGCTGCTACAAGAGACCCAGTACTTC	CASSYLLLQETQYF
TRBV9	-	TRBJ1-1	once	TGTGCCAGCAGCGTAGCCAGGAACAGGGAGAACACTGAAGCTTTCTTT	CASSVARNRENTEAFF